The sequence of this T cell receptor (beta chain) was determined in a study of OX40 agonist ivuxolimab in advanced cancers. Turning to the study itself: Patients were treated with intravenous ivuxolimab, dosed at 0.01 to 10 mg/kg and infused every 2 weeks. Earlier treatment with anti-PD-1, anti-PD-L1 or anti-CTLA-4 was permitted, and 35% to 45% had received some.

Using immunoSEQ multiplex PCR, the repertoire was profiled, and TCRdb retains in-frame clones only, with some absent. This sample has tens of thousands of clones; around 84% occur once, and the top ten carry approximately 1.2%. The germline gives CDR1 MDHEN, CDR2 SYDVKM. After removal of 6 bases from V and 0 bases from J, the junction contained 10 bases not matched to a gene. The CDR3 runs 17 residues. Study-level points and caveats: CD8+ T cells averaged more expanded clones than CD4+. In the 0.1 to 3.0 mg/kg range, CD4+ and CD8+ blood T cells had expanded clonally by week 6.

A note on this clone: Its antigen is not known.

This chain joins TRBV28 and TRBJ2-2; TRBD2 matches 7 bases. This clonotype was sampled from an adult with an advanced solid tumor such as melanoma, head and neck, liver or kidney cancer. Material: CD4+ or CD8+ T cells sorted from blood, obtained in a trial of the OX40 agonist ivuxolimab. The CDR3: CASSQLPSGTNTGELFF. The DNA for the CDR3 is TGTGCCAGCAGCCAACTCCCTAGCGGAACGAACACCGGGGAGCTGTTTTTT.